One and the same sample provided the 14 T cell receptor beta chains below, sequenced in a study of T cell repertoires in cytomegalovirus infection. TCRdb recomputed calls from the reads with MiXCR, one row per CDR3 protein. The sample carries hundreds of thousands of distinct CDR3 sequences, 15% to 20% recorded once. The sample consisted of PBMCs. The receptors were gathered from a human donor in good health (CMV status not recorded). Some clones in this sample may be carry-over from other donors' samples.

This clonotype has a count of ten or more. The CDR3 sequence: CASSYPGGSGANVLTF. In DNA, the CDR3 is TGTGCCAGCAGTTATCCGGGCGGCTCTGGGGCCAACGTCCTGACTTTC. The chain recombines TRBV6-2 or TRBV6-3 with TRBJ2-6; D uncertain. The CDR3 covers 16 residues. V was shortened by 3 bases and J by 0 bases, with 9 bases between the two germline ends. Germline lookup yields CDR1 MNHEY and CDR2 SVGEGT.

This clonotype was counted many times. This rearrangement joins TRBV10-3 to TRBJ2-1; 7 bases map to TRBD2. With V trimmed by 4 bases and J by 5 bases, 5 bases remained unmatched. The germline V gene has CDR1 ENHRY and CDR2 SYGVKD. The CDR3 loop spans 14 amino acids. The CDR3 sequence: CAISGPSGDNEQFF. Here the CDR3 DNA reads TGTGCCATCAGTGGCCCTAGCGGCGACAATGAGCAGTTCTTC.

V and J are TRBV6-5 and TRBJ2-2; a weak D match, TRBD2 (5 bases). This CDR3 region has 15 residues. Germline assignment: CDR1 MNHEY and CDR2 SVGAGI. V shed 8 bases and J shed 3 bases, with 16 bases lying between them. Here the CDR3 reads CASGRGLRYTGELFF. The CDR3 DNA is TGTGCCAGCGGGCGTGGACTCCGATACACCGGGGAGCTGTTTTTT.

This chain connects TRBV5-6 to TRBJ2-1, with TRBD2 matching 8 bases. The CDR3 has 16 residues. V shed 1 base, J shed 7 bases, and the junction held 10 bases outside the gene matches. The germline V gene encodes CDR1 SGHDT and CDR2 YYEEEE. CDR3 coding DNA: TGTGCCAGCAGCTTGACCCGGGGGGGAGGGTCGAATGAGCAGTTCTTC. It codes for CASSLTRGGGSNEQFF.

This clonotype was observed at least ten times. V gene TRBV12-3 or TRBV12-4 combines with J gene TRBJ1-4; unclear D gene. V was shortened by 2 bases and J by 10 bases, with 14 bases between the two germline ends. CDR3 size: 14 residues. CDR3 nucleotide sequence: TGTGCCAGCAGTTTAAGACTCTTCGAGGTAAAACTGTTTTTT. This gives the protein CASSLRLFEVKLFF.

This sequence joins TRBV20-1 and TRBJ2-7, with D possibly called TRBD1 or TRBD2 (7 bases each). The CDR3 spans 14 residues. Looked up from germline, CDR1 is DFQATT and CDR2 is SNEGSKA (reference sequence). Trimming took 5 bases from V and 3 from J, leaving 17 bases between them. CDR3 sequence reads: CSASRGGSLYEQYF. CDR3 sequence (DNA): TGCAGTGCTTCCAGGGGGGGCTCCCTCTACGAGCAGTACTTC.

This clonotype showed up just a few times. The chain couples TRBV20-1 to TRBJ2-7, with 8 bases that match TRBD1. V trimming: 5 bases; J trimming: 2 bases; junction bases outside the gene matches: 8. Looked up from germline, CDR1 is DFQATT and CDR2 is SNEGSKA (reference sequence). There are 14 residues in the CDR3. The CDR3 loop is CSAGTGTGAYEQYF. The CDR3 coding sequence is TGCAGTGCTGGGACCGGGACAGGAGCCTACGAGCAGTACTTC.

This clonotype was observed a few times. The chain recombines TRBV20-1 with TRBJ1-2; 7 nucleotides match TRBD1. The CDR3 is 14 residues long. The junction had 12 bases not matched to a gene; V was cut back by 5 bases and J by 6 bases. Germline V CDR1 and CDR2: DFQATT, SNEGSKA (reference sequence). CDR3 residues: CSARRSDRRDGYTF. The CDR3 bases are TGCAGTGCTCGACGATCGGACAGGAGAGATGGCTACACCTTC.

The rearrangement uses TRBV4-1 and TRBJ2-3; D is perhaps TRBD1 (6 bases). Trimming pared 1 base from V and 4 bases from J, leaving 15 bases between. This CDR3 spans 16 amino acids. Per the germline V gene, CDR1 is MGHRA and CDR2 is YSYEKL. CDR3 sequence: CASSQGSLAGADTQYF. CDR3 sequence (DNA): TGCGCCAGCAGCCAAGGGAGCCTAGCAGGGGCAGATACGCAGTATTTT.

In this sample, this clonotype turned up many times. V and J are TRBV7-8 and TRBJ2-1; TRBD2 aligns across 7 bases. J gave up 5 bases and V 6 bases, and 13 bases lay outside the gene matches. Looked up from germline, CDR1 is SGHVS and CDR2 is FQNEAQ. The CDR3 has 16 residues. The CDR3 bases are TGTGCCAGCAGTCAGGAGGCTGGGAGGGGTAACAATGAGCAGTTCTTC. Translation gives CASSQEAGRGNNEQFF.

This clonotype was seen many times. The chain is built from TRBV7-9 and TRBJ1-6, with 7 bases lining up with TRBD1. Trimming cost V 4 bases and J 6 bases; bases outside gene matches: 9. The CDR3 runs 16 residues. Germline V gene sequence: CDR1 SEHNR, CDR2 FQNEAQ (reference sequence). The CDR3 protein is CASSSTRDSANSPLHF. In nucleotides, the CDR3 is TGTGCCAGCAGCTCGACGCGGGACAGTGCTAATTCACCCCTCCACTTT.

Note on this clonotype: This could be a read error, since a much larger clone is one nucleotide away. The chain combines TRBV7-2 with TRBJ2-4; TRBD1 aligns across 9 bases. Germline CDR1 and CDR2: SGHTA and FQGNSA. The CDR3 covers 15 residues. This CDR3 reads CASSLDRGAKNVQYF. DNA for the CDR3: TGTGCCAGCAGCTTGGACAGGGGAGCCAAAAACGTTCAGTACTTC.

The sample holds a few counts of this clonotype. It may be a read error: a sequence one base away is much more abundant. The rearrangement uses TRBV7-2 and TRBJ2-1; 10 bases are a match to TRBD2. Germline CDR1 and CDR2: SGHTA and FQGNSA. This CDR3 is built from 15 residues. The V gene end was trimmed by 8 bases and the J gene end by 1 base; junction bases not matched to a gene: 5. The CDR3 DNA sequence: TGTGCCAGCGGCGTTAGCGGGAGGTCCTACAATGAGCAGTTCTTC. Translated: CASGVSGRSYNEQFF.

The rearrangement links TRBV12-3 or TRBV12-4 to TRBJ2-2; D remains ambiguous. V lost 5 bases and J lost 3, with 7 bases in between. This CDR3 has 13 residues. The CDR3 region has the DNA TGTGCCAGCAGTCCACTATACACCGGGGAGCTGTTTTTT. As protein: CASSPLYTGELFF.